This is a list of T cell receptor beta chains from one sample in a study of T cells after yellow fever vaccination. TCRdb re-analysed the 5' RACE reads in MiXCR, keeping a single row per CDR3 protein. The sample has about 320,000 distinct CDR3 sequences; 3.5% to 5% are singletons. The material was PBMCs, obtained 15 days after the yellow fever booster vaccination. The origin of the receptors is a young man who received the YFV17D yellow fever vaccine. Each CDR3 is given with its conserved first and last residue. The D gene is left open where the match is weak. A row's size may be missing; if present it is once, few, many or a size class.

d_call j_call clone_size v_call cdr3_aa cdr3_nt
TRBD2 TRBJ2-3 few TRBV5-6 CASSFRVAGDTDTQYF TGTGCCAGCAGCTTCCGAGTCGCGGGGGATACAGATACGCAGTATTTT
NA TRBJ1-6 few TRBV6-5 CASSSTFRSPLHF TGTGCCAGCAGTTCGACATTTCGGTCACCCCTCCACTTT
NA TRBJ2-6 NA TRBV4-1 CASSQDAYRGGSGANVLTF TGCGCCAGCAGCCAAGACGCGTATAGGGGAGGCTCTGGGGCCAACGTCCTGACTTTC
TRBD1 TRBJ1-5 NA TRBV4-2 CASSLGQTNQPQHF TGTGCCAGCAGCCTGGGACAGACAAATCAGCCCCAGCATTTT
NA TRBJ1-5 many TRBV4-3 CASSQDPYQPQHF TGCGCCAGCAGCCAAGACCCGTATCAGCCCCAGCATTTT
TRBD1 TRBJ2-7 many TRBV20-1 CSARDPTGGIYEQYF TGCAGTGCTAGAGATCCGACAGGGGGAATCTACGAGCAGTACTTC
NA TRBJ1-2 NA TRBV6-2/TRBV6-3 CASSYARGYGYTF TGTGCCAGCAGTTACGCGAGGGGTTATGGCTACACCTTC
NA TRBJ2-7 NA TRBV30 CAWSGTPASSYEQYF TGTGCCTGGAGTGGTACGCCGGCGAGCTCCTACGAGCAGTACTTC
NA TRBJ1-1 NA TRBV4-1 CASKPGWWGRAEAFF TGCGCCAGCAAGCCGGGTTGGTGGGGCCGCGCTGAAGCTTTCTTT
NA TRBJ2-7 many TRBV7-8 CASSLAGTPYEQYF TGTGCCAGCAGCTTAGCCGGCACTCCCTACGAGCAGTACTTC
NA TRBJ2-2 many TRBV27 CASSFPGGTGELFF TGTGCCAGCAGTTTCCCCGGGGGCACCGGGGAGCTGTTTTTT
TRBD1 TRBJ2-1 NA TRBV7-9 CASSYPAGQGFGYNEQFF TGTGCCAGCAGCTACCCCGCGGGACAGGGGTTTGGCTACAATGAGCAGTTCTTC
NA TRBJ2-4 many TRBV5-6 CASSSSLTLRVDIQYF TGTGCCAGCAGCTCCTCCCTGACCCTCAGGGTGGACATTCAGTACTTC
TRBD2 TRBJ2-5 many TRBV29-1 CSVDWTSGGEGQETQYF TGCAGCGTTGACTGGACTAGCGGGGGGGAAGGCCAAGAGACCCAGTACTTC
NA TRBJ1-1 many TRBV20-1 CSAQKRYNTEAFF TGCAGTGCCCAGAAGAGGTATAACACTGAAGCTTTCTTT
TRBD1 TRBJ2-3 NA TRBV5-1 CASSLRSGQTADTQYF TGCGCCAGCAGCTTGCGATCGGGACAGACCGCAGATACGCAGTATTTT
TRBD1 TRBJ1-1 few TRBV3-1 CASSQGVQGYPEAFF TGTGCCAGCAGCCAAGGTGTACAGGGGTACCCTGAAGCTTTCTTT
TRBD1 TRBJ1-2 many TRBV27 CASSTGGQDKWGYTF TGTGCCAGCAGTACAGGGGGGCAGGATAAATGGGGCTACACCTTC
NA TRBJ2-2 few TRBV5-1 CASSFSEVRVNTGELFF TGCGCCAGCAGCTTCTCCGAAGTGAGAGTTAACACCGGGGAGCTGTTTTTT
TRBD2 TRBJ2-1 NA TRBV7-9 CASSSPGLASYNEQFF TGTGCCAGCAGCTCGCCGGGACTAGCCTCCTACAATGAGCAGTTCTTC
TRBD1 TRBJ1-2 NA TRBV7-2 CASRGIGTAYGYTF TGTGCCAGCAGAGGTATCGGGACAGCGTATGGCTACACCTTC
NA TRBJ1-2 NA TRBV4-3 CASSQAGRASYGYTF TGCGCCAGCAGCCAAGCGGGCAGGGCCTCCTATGGCTACACCTTC
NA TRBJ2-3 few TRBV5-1 CASSENRETDTQYF TGCGCCAGCAGCGAAAACAGGGAAACAGATACGCAGTATTTT
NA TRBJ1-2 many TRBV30 CAWSVGPYGYTF TGTGCCTGGAGTGTCGGGCCCTATGGCTACACCTTC
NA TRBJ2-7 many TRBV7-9 CASSQDGYEQYF TGTGCCAGCAGTCAGGACGGCTACGAGCAGTACTTC
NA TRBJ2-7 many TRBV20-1 CSARGRTVSYEQYF TGCAGTGCTAGAGGTAGGACGGTCTCCTACGAGCAGTACTTC
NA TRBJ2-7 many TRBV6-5 CASSYFDRDPTGQYF TGTGCCAGCAGTTACTTCGACCGGGACCCCACCGGGCAGTACTTC
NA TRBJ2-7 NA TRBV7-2 CASSLATGAYEQYF TGTGCCAGCAGCTTAGCGACGGGGGCCTACGAGCAGTACTTC
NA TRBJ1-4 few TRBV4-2 CASSTQSSNEKLFF TGTGCCAGCAGCACACAGTCCTCTAATGAAAAACTGTTTTTT
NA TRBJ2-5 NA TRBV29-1 CSAQTRAQETQYF TGCAGCGCTCAGACCCGGGCTCAAGAGACCCAGTACTTC
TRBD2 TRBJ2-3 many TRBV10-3 CAISIAGDTDTQYF TGTGCCATATCTATAGCGGGGGACACAGATACGCAGTATTTT
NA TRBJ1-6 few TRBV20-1 CSARGSPSPLHF TGCAGTGCCCGAGGGTCTCCCTCACCCCTCCACTTT
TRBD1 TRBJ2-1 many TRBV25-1 CASSTGVLHNEQFF TGTGCCAGCAGTACAGGGGTCCTCCATAATGAGCAGTTCTTC
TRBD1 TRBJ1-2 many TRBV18 CASSPFDRGYGYTF TGTGCCAGCTCGCCATTCGACAGGGGCTATGGCTACACCTTC
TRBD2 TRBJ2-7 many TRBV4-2 CASSQETSGFNEQYF TGTGCCAGCAGCCAAGAAACTAGCGGGTTCAACGAGCAGTACTTC
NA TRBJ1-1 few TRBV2 CASTTVPRGGTEAFF TGTGCCAGCACGACAGTCCCTCGGGGTGGCACTGAAGCTTTCTTT
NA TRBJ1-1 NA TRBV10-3 CAIGVGGNTEAFF TGTGCCATCGGCGTTGGGGGGAACACTGAAGCTTTCTTT
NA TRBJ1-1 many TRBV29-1 CSVAPGTEPFF NA
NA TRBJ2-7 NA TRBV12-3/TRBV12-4 CASSLAGPISQYF TGTGCCAGCAGTTTAGCGGGGCCGATCTCGCAGTACTTC
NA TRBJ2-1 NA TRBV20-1 CSANEGGNPYNEQFF TGCAGTGCCAACGAGGGGGGGAATCCCTACAATGAGCAGTTCTTC
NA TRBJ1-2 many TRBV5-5 CASSSLVVGYGYTF TGTGCCAGCAGCTCCCTAGTTGTCGGCTATGGCTACACCTTC
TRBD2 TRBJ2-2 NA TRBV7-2 CASSRPGGGGELFF TGTGCCAGCAGCCGACCCGGGGGGGGTGGGGAGCTGTTTTTT
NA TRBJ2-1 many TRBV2 CASRGTNRGEQFF TGTGCCAGCAGGGGGACGAACCGTGGTGAGCAGTTCTTC
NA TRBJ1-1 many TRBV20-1 CSAREGTTEAFF TGCAGTGCTAGAGAAGGGACCACTGAAGCTTTCTTT
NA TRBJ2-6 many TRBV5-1 CASSSGGTGPFGVLTF TGCGCCAGCAGCTCTGGGGGAACCGGGCCTTTCGGCGTCCTGACTTTC
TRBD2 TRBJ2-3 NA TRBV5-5 CASSSGGGAPDTQYF TGTGCCAGCAGCTCTGGCGGGGGGGCTCCAGATACGCAGTATTTT
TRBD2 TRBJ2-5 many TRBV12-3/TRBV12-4 CASSSLGSGVDETQYF TGTGCCAGCAGCTCCCTAGGTAGCGGGGTTGATGAGACCCAGTACTTC
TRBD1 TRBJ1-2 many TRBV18 CASSPRPARGRVYGYTF TGTGCCAGCTCACCACGGCCTGCGAGGGGGCGCGTCTATGGCTACACCTTC
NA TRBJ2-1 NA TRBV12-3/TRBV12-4 CASSFAGSYNEQFF TGTGCCAGCAGTTTTGCGGGGTCATACAATGAGCAGTTCTTC
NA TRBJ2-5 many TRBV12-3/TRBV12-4 CASSPTAGVETQYF TGTGCCAGCAGTCCCACAGCGGGTGTAGAGACCCAGTACTTC
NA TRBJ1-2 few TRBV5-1 CASSDLPNYGYTF TGCGCCAGCAGCGACCTCCCTAACTATGGCTACACCTTC
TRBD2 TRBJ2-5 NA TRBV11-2 CASSLGSLGGTRETQYF TGTGCCAGCAGCTTAGGGTCCCTGGGGGGGACCCGAGAGACCCAGTACTTC
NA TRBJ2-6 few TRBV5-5 CASSFYPGANVLTF TGTGCCAGCAGCTTCTACCCTGGGGCCAACGTCCTGACTTTC